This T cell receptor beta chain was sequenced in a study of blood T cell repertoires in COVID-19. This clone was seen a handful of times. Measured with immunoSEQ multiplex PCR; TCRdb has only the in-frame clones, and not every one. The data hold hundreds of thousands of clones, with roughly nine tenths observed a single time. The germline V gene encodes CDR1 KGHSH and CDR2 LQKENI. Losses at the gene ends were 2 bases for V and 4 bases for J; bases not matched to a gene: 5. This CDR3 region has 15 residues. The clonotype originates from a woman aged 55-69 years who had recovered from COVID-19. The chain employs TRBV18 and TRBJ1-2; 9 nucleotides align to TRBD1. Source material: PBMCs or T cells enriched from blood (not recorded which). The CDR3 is CASSPGDRGTYGYTF. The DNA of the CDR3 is TGTGCCAGCTCACCAGGAGACAGGGGGACCTATGGCTACACCTTC.